The T cell receptor (beta chain) under discussion was sequenced for a study of blood T cell repertoires in COVID-19. The CDR3 has 8 residues. TCRdb's copy holds only in-frame clones and misses some; the assay was immunoSEQ multiplex PCR. The repertoire includes about 130,000 clones, around three quarters of them detected once, and 35% to 40% sits in the top ten. The chain joins TRBV21-1 to TRBJ2-4; TRBD2, the table's D call, lacks a check against the DNA. TRBV21-1 is a pseudogene locus. The source is a man aged 40-55 years with active or convalescent COVID-19. The specimen sequenced was peripheral blood. This CDR3 is CASSSQAF. In DNA, the CDR3 is TGTGCCAGCAGCAGCCAAGCCTTC.